This section outlines one TCR beta chain sequence together with its context. Its antigen is as yet unknown. These data are taken from a study of blood T cells in healthy people across ages. A sample-barcoded 5' primer and a J-beta primer mix were used in a second PCR of roughly 7 to 11 cycles. From the 5' RACE reads, TCRdb called clonotypes with MiXCR, one entry per CDR3 protein. The table includes nearly 800,000 distinct CDR3 sequences, just over 55% detected once. Each sample had at least 7 million PBMCs isolated. After removal of 3 bases from V and 0 bases from J, the junction contained 6 bases not matched to a gene. Germline V gives CDR1 DFQATT, CDR2 SNEGSKA (reference sequence). The length of the CDR3 is 17 residues. Overall study findings and caveats: Roughly linearly, TCR beta diversity per million T cells fell as age increased. Estimates of diversity drawn from one million T cells were considered underestimates. Naive and antigen-experienced cells could not be conclusively compared, given unsorted PBMCs.

The sequence was collected from a man aged 35 to 55 in good health. The chain employs TRBV20-1 and TRBJ2-1, with 12 bases that match TRBD2. Sequenced: blood. The CDR3 DNA sequence: TGCAGTGCTAGCTGGCTAGCGGGGGGGAGCTCCTACAATGAGCAGTTCTTC. The encoded protein is CSASWLAGGSSYNEQFF.